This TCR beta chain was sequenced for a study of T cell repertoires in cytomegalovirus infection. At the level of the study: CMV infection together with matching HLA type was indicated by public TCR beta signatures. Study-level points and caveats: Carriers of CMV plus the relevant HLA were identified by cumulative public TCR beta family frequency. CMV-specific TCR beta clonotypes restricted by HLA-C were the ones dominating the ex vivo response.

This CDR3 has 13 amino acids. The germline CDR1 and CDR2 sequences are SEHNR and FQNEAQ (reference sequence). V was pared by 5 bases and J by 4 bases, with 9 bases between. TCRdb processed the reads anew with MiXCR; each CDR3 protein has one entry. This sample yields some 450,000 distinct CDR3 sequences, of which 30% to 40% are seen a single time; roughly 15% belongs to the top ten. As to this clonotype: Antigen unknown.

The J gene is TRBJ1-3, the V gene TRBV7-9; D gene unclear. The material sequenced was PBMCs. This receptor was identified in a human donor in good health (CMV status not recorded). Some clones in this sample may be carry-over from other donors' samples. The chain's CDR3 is CASSHSDGNTIYF. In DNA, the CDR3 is TGTGCCAGCAGCCACAGTGACGGAAACACCATATATTTT.